This T cell receptor (beta chain) was sequenced in a study of blood T cell repertoires in COVID-19. This table comes from immunoSEQ multiplex PCR, and its TCRdb copy is limited to in-frame clones, with some not included. The repertoire includes about 76,000 clones, roughly 85% of them detected once, and roughly 9.8% sits in the top ten. V gave up 6 bases and J gave up 0 bases; unmatched junction bases: 14. CDR1 is MNHEY, CDR2 SMNVEV, per germline (reference sequence). The CDR3 consists of 17 residues. Enrolled during active infection, Seattle patients were then followed longitudinally. V gene TRBV27 combines with J gene TRBJ2-7, with 7 bases lining up with TRBD2. The sample consisted of peripheral blood. The sequence derives from a man between 60 and 75 years old with COVID-19, enrolled during active disease. CDR3 coding DNA: TGTGCCAGCAGAAGAAACCGGGGGGAGAAGAGCTCCTACGAGCAGTACTTC. Its translation is CASRRNRGEKSSYEQYF.